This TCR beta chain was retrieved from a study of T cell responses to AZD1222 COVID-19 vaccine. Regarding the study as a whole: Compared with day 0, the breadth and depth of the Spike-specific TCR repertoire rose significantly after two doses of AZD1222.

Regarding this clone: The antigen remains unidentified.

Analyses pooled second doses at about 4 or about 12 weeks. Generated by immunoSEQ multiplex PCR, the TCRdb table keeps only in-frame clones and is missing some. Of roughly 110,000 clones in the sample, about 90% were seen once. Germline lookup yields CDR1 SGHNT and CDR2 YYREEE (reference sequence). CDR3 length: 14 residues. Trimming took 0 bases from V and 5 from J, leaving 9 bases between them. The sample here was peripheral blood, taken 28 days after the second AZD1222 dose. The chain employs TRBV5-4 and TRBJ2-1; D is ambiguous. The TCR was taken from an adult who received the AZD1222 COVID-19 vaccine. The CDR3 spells CASSLGLEDNEQFF. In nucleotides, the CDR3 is TGTGCCAGCAGCTTGGGGCTAGAAGACAATGAGCAGTTCTTC.